Reported below is one T cell receptor (beta chain). The junction and the germline gene differ at one end; a read error may be behind it. A minimum of 6.5 million PBMCs was isolated per sample. Extraction of total RNA produced a minimum of 5 micrograms from each sample. The record originates from a study of blood T cells in healthy people across ages. Alongside a J-beta primer mix, a sample-barcoded 5' primer served in a second PCR lasting roughly 6 to 11 cycles. Each cDNA was tagged by a template-switch adaptor containing 12 random nucleotides. MiXCR was run by TCRdb on the 5' RACE reads, yielding one entry per CDR3 protein. Among about 1.6 million distinct CDR3 sequences, about 31% were seen once, and the ten largest hold about 11%. This TCR was sampled from a woman aged 25 to 39 in good health. Input material: blood.

The CDR3: CASNPGLAGHEQCF. The CDR3 DNA reads TGTGCCAGCAACCCGGGACTAGCGGGACATGAGCAGTGCTTC. The rearrangement joins TRBV28 to TRBJ2-1; 13 bases align to TRBD2. The CDR3 loop spans 14 amino acids. The germline gives CDR1 MDHEN, CDR2 SYDVKM.